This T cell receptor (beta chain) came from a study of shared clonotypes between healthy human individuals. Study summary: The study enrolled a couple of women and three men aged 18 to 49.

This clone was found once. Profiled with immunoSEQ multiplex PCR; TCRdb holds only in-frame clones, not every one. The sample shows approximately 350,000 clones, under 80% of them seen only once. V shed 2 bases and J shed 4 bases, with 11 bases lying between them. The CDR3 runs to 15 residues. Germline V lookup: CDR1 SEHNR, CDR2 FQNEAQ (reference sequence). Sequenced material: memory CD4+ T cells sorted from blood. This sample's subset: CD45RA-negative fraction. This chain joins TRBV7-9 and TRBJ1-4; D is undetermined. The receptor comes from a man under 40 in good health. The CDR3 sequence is CASSLFQRLNEKLFF. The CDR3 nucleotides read TGTGCCAGCAGCTTATTTCAACGTCTTAATGAAAAACTGTTTTTT.